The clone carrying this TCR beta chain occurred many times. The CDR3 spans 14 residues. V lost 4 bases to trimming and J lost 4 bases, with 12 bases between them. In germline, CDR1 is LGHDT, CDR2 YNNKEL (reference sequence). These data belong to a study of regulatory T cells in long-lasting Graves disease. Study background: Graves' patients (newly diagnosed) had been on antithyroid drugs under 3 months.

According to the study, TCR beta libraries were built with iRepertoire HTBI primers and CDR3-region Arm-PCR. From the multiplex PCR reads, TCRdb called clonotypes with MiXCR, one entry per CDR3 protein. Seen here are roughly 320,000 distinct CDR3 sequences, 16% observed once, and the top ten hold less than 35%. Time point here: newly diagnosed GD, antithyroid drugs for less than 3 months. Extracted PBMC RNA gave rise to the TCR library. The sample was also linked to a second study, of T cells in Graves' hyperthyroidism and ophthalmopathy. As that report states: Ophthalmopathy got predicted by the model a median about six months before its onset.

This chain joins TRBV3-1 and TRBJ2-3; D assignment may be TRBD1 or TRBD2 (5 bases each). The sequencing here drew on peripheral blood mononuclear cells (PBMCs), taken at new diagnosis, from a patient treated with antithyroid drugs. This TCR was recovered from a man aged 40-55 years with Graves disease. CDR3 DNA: TGTGCCAGCAGCCTCGGGGCTCCCCCAGATACGCAGTATTTT. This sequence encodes CASSLGAPPDTQYF.